The 21 T cell receptor beta chains below all came from one sample that was sequenced in a study of blood T cells in healthy people across ages. Next came a second PCR, run for roughly 6 to 11 cycles, which used a sample-barcoded 5' primer along with a J-beta primer mix. TCRdb called the 5' RACE reads again in MiXCR, with one record for every CDR3 protein. The sample yields a few hundred thousand distinct CDR3 sequences, 25% to 30% seen once. Material for sequencing was blood. The receptors stem from a woman in her seventies in good health.

A word on this clonotype: Germline is not matched at one junction end, which may reflect a read error. The chain uses TRBV5-1 and TRBJ2-5; D might be TRBD2 (6 bases). CDR1 and CDR2 (germline): SGHRS, YFSETQ. The CDR3 covers 14 residues. The CDR3 is CASSFMTSSETHYF. CDR3 bases: TGCGCCAGCAGCTTCATGACTAGTTCTGAGACCCATTACTTC.

This clonotype appeared a few times. This chain joins TRBV7-2 and TRBJ1-6; 7 nucleotides line up with TRBD1. Germline V gene data show CDR1 as SGHTA and CDR2 as FQGNSA. The junction had 8 bases not matched to a gene; V was cut back by 5 bases and J by 7 bases. CDR3 length: 15 residues. DNA of the CDR3: TGTGCCAGCAGCAATACAGGGGCGACCAATTCACCCCTCCACTTT. The encoded protein is CASSNTGATNSPLHF.

This clonotype was counted between two and nine times. V usage is TRBV5-5 and J usage is TRBJ2-7; D unclear. Germline CDR1 and CDR2: SGHKS and YYEKEE (reference sequence). The V end was cut by 5 bases, the J end by 0 bases, with 18 bases between. The CDR3 totals 16 residues. The CDR3 spells CASSYRTERRSYEQYF. The CDR3, as DNA: TGTGCCAGCAGTTACCGGACGGAACGTCGCTCCTACGAGCAGTACTTC.

The chain recombines TRBV29-1 with TRBJ2-2; 7 bases are shared with TRBD1. Germline V gene sequence: CDR1 SQVTM, CDR2 ANQGSEA. The CDR3 is 13 amino acids. V gave up 5 bases and J gave up 0 bases; unmatched junction bases: 0. In DNA form, the CDR3 reads TGCAGCGTTACAGGGGCGAACACCGGGGAGCTGTTTTTT. Its protein is CSVTGANTGELFF.

The CDR3 sequence is CASSLGDSYEKLFF. DNA of the CDR3: TGCGCCAGCAGCTTGGGGGACAGCTATGAAAAACTGTTTTTT. The chain joins TRBV5-1 to TRBJ1-4, with 7 bases matching TRBD1. The V gene's germline CDR1 is SGHRS and CDR2 YFSETQ. J gave up 6 bases and V 0 bases, and 2 bases lay outside the gene matches. The CDR3 runs to 14 residues.

V gene TRBV29-1 combines with J gene TRBJ2-3, with D possibly TRBD1 on 5 matching bases. CDR1 is SQVTM and CDR2 is ANQGSEA in the germline V gene. CDR3 size: 13 residues. V was clipped by 1 base and J by 5 bases, with 10 bases between them. The DNA for the CDR3 is TGCAGCGTTGAAGGGCAGGGAAAAGATACGCAGTATTTT. It encodes CSVEGQGKDTQYF.

This sequence joins TRBV29-1 and TRBJ1-4; D not resolved. The CDR3 is 12 amino acids. Per germline, CDR1 SQVTM and CDR2 ANQGSEA. V lost 4 bases, J lost 5 bases, and 8 bases lay in between. For the CDR3, the DNA is TGCAGCGTTGCCTACATGAATGAAAAACTGTTTTTT. Amino acids: CSVAYMNEKLFF.

This clonotype was observed a few times. The V call is TRBV4-3, the J call TRBJ2-7, with 10 bases fitting TRBD2. Germline-derived CDR1 and CDR2 are LGHNA and YSLEER. The V segment lost 1 base and the J segment 4 bases; nucleotides outside the gene matches: 4. This CDR3 has 15 amino acids. Here the CDR3 reads CASSQGGTSVYEQYF. The CDR3 DNA sequence: TGCGCCAGCAGCCAAGGGGGGACTAGCGTTTACGAGCAGTACTTC.

The sample holds a few counts of this clonotype. The CDR3 end shows no conserved phenylalanine or tryptophan, and so a read error is likely. This chain joins TRBV12-3 or TRBV12-4 and TRBJ1-5; perhaps TRBD1 as D (5 bases). The CDR3 runs 18 residues. V lost 5 bases, J lost 0 bases, and 20 bases lay in between. CDR3 bases: TGTGCCAGCAGTCTTTCGACCGGGGCAGGGTATAGCAATCAGCCCCAGCATCTT. It is translated as CASSLSTGAGYSNQPQHL.

The chain has TRBV20-1 and TRBJ1-4, with D unresolved. V was pared by 0 bases and J by 8 bases, with 4 bases between. The CDR3 totals 11 residues. Germline lookup yields CDR1 DFQATT and CDR2 SNEGSKA (reference sequence). Here the CDR3 reads CSAREAEKLFF. CDR3 in DNA: TGCAGTGCTAGAGAGGCCGAAAAACTGTTTTTT.

Only a few counts were recorded for this clonotype. The chain has TRBV7-8 and TRBJ2-2; D is perhaps TRBD1 (6 bases). The J call is doubtful: the DNA matches TRBJ1-3 better. The germline V gene encodes CDR1 SGHVS and CDR2 FQNEAQ. The CDR3 loop spans 19 amino acids. CDR3 residues: CASSLELAAGALSGNTIYF. In DNA, the CDR3 is TGTGCCAGCAGCTTAGAGTTAGCGGCAGGGGCCCTGTCGGGAAACACCATATATTTT.

The sample holds one count of this clonotype. CDR3 DNA sequence: TGCGCCAGCAGCTCCTCTAGCGAGTCTAGCACAGATACGCAGTATTTT. Protein: CASSSSSESSTDTQYF. The chain carries TRBV5-1 and TRBJ2-3, with D possibly being TRBD2 (6 bases). Germline lookup yields CDR1 SGHRS and CDR2 YFSETQ. This CDR3 spans 16 amino acids. The germline V and J ends were trimmed by 3 bases and 0 bases, with 14 bases remaining between them.

As DNA, the CDR3 is TGTGCCAGCAGGCGACGGGACAGACAGTACGAGCAGTACTTC. It codes for CASRRRDRQYEQYF. The rearrangement joins TRBV27 to TRBJ2-7; 7 bases are a match to TRBD1. The germline V gene has CDR1 MNHEY and CDR2 SMNVEV (reference sequence). Unmatched junction bases numbered 9, after V lost 6 bases and J lost 4 bases. This CDR3 comprises 14 residues.

This rearrangement joins TRBV20-1 to TRBJ1-1; D not resolved. The CDR3 is made up of 14 amino acids. Germline CDR1 reads DFQATT; CDR2 reads SNEGSKA (reference sequence). V lost 0 bases to trimming and J lost 5 bases, with 13 bases between them. The chain's CDR3 is CSAREDPPFTEAFF. The CDR3 bases are TGCAGTGCTAGAGAGGACCCCCCGTTTACTGAAGCTTTCTTT.

The J gene is TRBJ1-4, the V gene TRBV6-5; D is unresolved. The CDR3 length is 13 residues. Germline CDR1 reads MNHEY; CDR2 reads SVGAGI. V dropped 8 bases and J dropped 0 bases, with 7 bases sitting between them. CDR3 residues: CASGSPTNEKLFF. CDR3 sequence (DNA): TGTGCCAGCGGGTCCCCAACTAATGAAAAACTGTTTTTT.

The chain combines TRBV20-1 with TRBJ2-3; no reliable D call. Trimming removed 5 bases from V and 7 bases from J, with 22 bases in between. Germline V lookup: CDR1 DFQATT, CDR2 SNEGSKA (reference sequence). The CDR3 totals 15 residues. The CDR3 sequence is CSARLPAPMLYTQYF. CDR3 nucleotides: TGCAGTGCTCGCCTTCCTGCCCCCATGCTTTATACGCAGTATTTT.

CDR3 region: CASSHGTSVYEQYF. DNA for the CDR3: TGTGCCAGCAGCCACGGGACTAGTGTCTACGAGCAGTACTTC. The chain recombines TRBV3-1 with TRBJ2-7; 8 bases are a match to TRBD2. Germline V gives CDR1 LGHDT, CDR2 YNNKEL (reference sequence). CDR3 size: 14 residues. Trimming at V came to 3 bases and at J to 3 bases, leaving 4 bases not matched to a gene.

The rearrangement uses TRBV4-2 and TRBJ1-2; 9 bases agree with TRBD1. Unmatched junction bases numbered 24, after V lost 7 bases and J lost 0 bases. The CDR3 contains 21 residues. The germline gives CDR1 LGHNA, CDR2 YNFKEQ. The CDR3 DNA follows: TGTGCCAGCAACCCTCGTAGGTTTGAGGTCGACAGGGGGAGGACTAACTATGGCTACACCTTC. Translation gives CASNPRRFEVDRGRTNYGYTF.

This chain joins TRBV4-2 and TRBJ2-3, with TRBD2 identical over 11 bases. In germline, CDR1 is LGHNA, CDR2 YNFKEQ. V dropped 6 bases and J dropped 5; count of bases not matched to a gene: 13. The CDR3 runs to 17 residues. The CDR3 DNA reads as TGTGCCAGCAGTCTAACCCCCGGGACTAGCGGCGAAGATACGCAGTATTTT. Residues: CASSLTPGTSGEDTQYF.

The chain has TRBV12-3 or TRBV12-4 and TRBJ2-3, with D uncertain. Trimming left V 2 bases short and J 1 base short, with 10 bases between. The CDR3 loop spans 15 amino acids. Written as DNA, the CDR3 is TGTGCCAGCAGTTTATTCGGCTTTGGCACAGATACGCAGTATTTT. This codes for CASSLFGFGTDTQYF.

The rearrangement links TRBV5-1 to TRBJ2-1, with 8 bases fitting TRBD2. V trimming: 0 bases; J trimming: 4 bases; junction bases outside the gene matches: 3. Germline CDR1 SGHRS, CDR2 YFSETQ. There are 15 residues in the CDR3. The CDR3 protein is CASSLDGREYNEQFF. Here the CDR3 DNA reads TGCGCCAGCAGCTTGGACGGGAGGGAGTACAATGAGCAGTTCTTC.